Shown below are 24 T cell receptor beta chains from a single sample sequenced in a study of CD8 T cells in ankylosing spondylitis. TCRdb passed the 5' RACE reads through MiXCR, listing each CDR3 protein once. The sample lists some 37,000 distinct CDR3 sequences; about 15% were seen once. Specimen: blood. The receptors were gathered from a male donor with ankylosing spondylitis or in good health (not recorded which).

This sequence joins TRBV6-2 or TRBV6-3 and TRBJ2-1, with no clear D. Between the trimmed V and J ends, which lost 2 bases and 7 bases, there was a span of 6 bases. CDR3 length: 12 residues. CDR1 MNHEY and CDR2 SVGEGT come from the germline V gene. CDR3: CASSYEWNEQFF. The CDR3 coding sequence is TGTGCCAGCAGTTACGAGTGGAATGAGCAGTTCTTC.

V is TRBV7-2 and J is TRBJ2-3, with TRBD2 identical over 7 bases. Trimming cost V 5 bases and J 3 bases; bases outside gene matches: 8. CDR3 length equals 15 residues. CDR1 SGHTA and CDR2 FQGNSA come from the germline V gene. The CDR3 here is CASSRRGWATDTQYF. The CDR3 bases are TGTGCCAGCAGCCGGCGGGGGTGGGCTACAGATACGCAGTATTTT.

This clonotype was counted a few times. This sequence joins TRBV5-6 and TRBJ2-2; D may match TRBD1 or TRBD2 (5 bases each). The CDR3 runs to 16 residues. V lost 4 bases and J 5 bases, leaving 18 bases between the germline ends. CDR1 SGHDT and CDR2 YYEEEE come from the germline V gene. CDR3 protein: CASSLWGIRWTGELFF. CDR3 in DNA: TGTGCCAGCAGCCTGTGGGGGATCCGGTGGACCGGGGAGCTGTTTTTT.

The V and J genes are TRBV6-2 or TRBV6-3 and TRBJ2-2; 9 positions match TRBD2. Germline assignment: CDR1 MNHEY and CDR2 SVGEGT. The CDR3 extends over 16 amino acids. V gave up 4 bases and J gave up 5 bases; unmatched junction bases: 8. This chain's CDR3 is CASSFPRRGGTGELFF. The CDR3 region has the DNA TGTGCCAGCAGTTTCCCGAGGCGGGGGGGTACCGGGGAGCTGTTTTTT.

This clonotype was picked up many times. The rearrangement joins TRBV6-5 to TRBJ2-5, with TRBD2 matching 11 bases. Losses at the gene ends were 5 bases for V and 5 bases for J; bases not matched to a gene: 7. This CDR3 spans 15 amino acids. Germline values: CDR1 MNHEY, CDR2 SVGAGI. The DNA for the CDR3 is TGTGCCAGCAGTCCTCCGGCTAGCGGGAGGGAGACCCAGTACTTC. Its translation is CASSPPASGRETQYF.

The CDR3 DNA reads as TGTGCCAGCAGTTTAGATATCCGTGAGCAGTTCTTC. It specifies CASSLDIREQFF. The chain links TRBV12-3 or TRBV12-4 to TRBJ2-1; D call uncertain. The CDR3 has 12 residues. V shed 1 base and J shed 9 bases, with 7 bases lying between them.

This chain joins TRBV7-2 and TRBJ1-4, with 7 nucleotides matching TRBD1. The CDR3 consists of 13 residues. The germline gives CDR1 SGHTA, CDR2 FQGNSA. V dropped 6 bases and J dropped 6; count of bases not matched to a gene: 4. CDR3 loop: CASREGAHEKLFF. The CDR3 nucleotides are TGTGCCAGCAGGGAGGGGGCGCATGAAAAACTGTTTTTT.

This rearrangement joins TRBV5-6 to TRBJ2-7; 7 bases agree with TRBD2. V shed 2 bases, J shed 1 base, and the junction held 6 bases outside the gene matches. The germline V gene encodes CDR1 SGHDT and CDR2 YYEEEE. The CDR3 consists of 15 residues. CDR3 bases: TGTGCCAGCAGCTTCCGGGGCGGGGGTTCCTACGAGCAGTACTTC. Translated: CASSFRGGGSYEQYF.

The chain couples TRBV7-2 to TRBJ2-3, with TRBD1 matching over 10 bases. The V segment lost 5 bases and the J segment 6 bases; nucleotides outside the gene matches: 8. CDR3 length: 15 residues. Germline CDR1 is SGHTA and CDR2 is FQGNSA. The CDR3 DNA sequence: TGTGCCAGCAGCCTTCGGGGACAGGGGTCCGATACGCAGTATTTT. Translating gives CASSLRGQGSDTQYF. Drawing the rest from reference TRBV7-2 and TRBJ2-3, the complete variable domain is GAGVSQSPSNKVTEKGKDVELRCDPISGHTALYWYRQSLGQGLEFLIYFQGNSAPDKSGLPSDRFSAERTGGSVSTLTIQRTQQEDSAVYLCASSLRGQGSDTQYFGPGTRLTVL.

The chain is built from TRBV28 and TRBJ2-2, with TRBD2 matching 7 bases. CDR3 length: 15 residues. Germline assignment: CDR1 MDHEN and CDR2 SYDVKM. The V segment lost 2 bases and the J segment 5 bases; nucleotides outside the gene matches: 5. CDR3: CASSLMAGATGELFF. The CDR3 nucleotides read TGTGCCAGCAGTTTAATGGCGGGAGCTACCGGGGAGCTGTTTTTT.

This clonotype was picked up one time. The chain joins TRBV20-1 to TRBJ1-4, with D unclear. Germline V gene data show CDR1 as DFQATT and CDR2 as SNEGSKA (reference sequence). The CDR3 runs 11 residues. Between the trimmed V and J ends, which lost 3 bases and 9 bases, there was a span of 8 bases. The CDR3 is CSAREFQKLFF. The DNA of the CDR3 is TGCAGTGCTAGGGAATTTCAAAAACTGTTTTTT.

This clonotype was detected only a few times. The rearrangement links TRBV2 to TRBJ2-1; TRBD2 matches 11 bases. The CDR3 covers 15 residues. Per germline, CDR1 SNHLY and CDR2 FYNNEI. The V and J ends lost 6 bases and 3 bases, in that order; junction bases with no gene match: 4. CDR3 residues: CASSASGRSYNEQFF. The CDR3 nucleotides are TGTGCCAGCAGCGCTAGCGGGAGGAGCTACAATGAGCAGTTCTTC.

This clonotype appeared a few times. This chain links TRBV5-1 with TRBJ2-2, with D possibly matching TRBD2 (6 bases). With 4 bases removed from V and 8 bases from J, the gap between germline ends came to 15 bases. The CDR3 consists of 14 residues. The germline gives CDR1 SGHRS, CDR2 YFSETQ. CDR3 sequence reads: CASSPLPDYGELFF. CDR3 DNA sequence: TGCGCCAGCAGCCCGCTTCCGGACTATGGGGAGCTGTTTTTT.

This chain links TRBV20-1 with TRBJ2-1, with TRBD2 identical over 9 bases. CDR3 length equals 16 residues. Germline CDR1 and CDR2: DFQATT and SNEGSKA (reference sequence). V trimming: 0 bases; J trimming: 7 bases; junction bases outside the gene matches: 10. In DNA form, the CDR3 reads TGCAGTGCTAGAGATCCCCTAGCGGGGCAGGGGAATGAGCAGTTCTTC. This codes for CSARDPLAGQGNEQFF.

The CDR3 reads CASSLYRMNTGELFF. In DNA, the CDR3 is TGTGCCAGCAGTTTATATAGGATGAACACCGGGGAGCTGTTTTTT. This chain uses TRBV28 with TRBJ2-2; the D is unclear. The CDR3 consists of 15 residues. With 1 base removed from V and 1 base from J, the gap between germline ends came to 7 bases. CDR1 is MDHEN, CDR2 SYDVKM, per germline.

The chain combines TRBV20-1 with TRBJ2-3; D is possibly TRBD1 or TRBD2 (6 bases each). The ends were cut back, 6 bases at V and 0 bases at J, with 10 bases in the middle. Germline loops: CDR1 DFQATT, CDR2 SNEGSKA (reference sequence). This CDR3 region has 13 residues. The CDR3: CSAGGGSTDTQYF. DNA for the CDR3: TGCAGTGCGGGGGGCGGCAGCACAGATACGCAGTATTTT.

This clonotype appeared many times. The V gene is TRBV29-1, the J gene TRBJ2-3; D call uncertain. Per germline, CDR1 SQVTM and CDR2 ANQGSEA. The CDR3 is made up of 15 amino acids. Trimming removed 4 bases at V and 1 base at J, with 15 bases between. The CDR3 loop is CSVGISSSRTDTQYF. CDR3 DNA sequence: TGCAGCGTTGGTATTAGCAGCTCGCGCACAGATACGCAGTATTTT.

By share, this clonotype counts as medium-sized. The chain joins TRBV28 to TRBJ2-5; D remains ambiguous. CDR3 size: 12 residues. V gave up 2 bases and J gave up 3 bases, with 4 bases separating them. The V gene's germline CDR1 is MDHEN and CDR2 SYDVKM. The CDR3 DNA is TGTGCCAGCAGTTTACCTAAAGAGACCCAGTACTTC. Residues: CASSLPKETQYF.

This clonotype was seen more than once but under ten times. The chain has TRBV7-2 and TRBJ2-7, with 7 bases lining up with TRBD2. The CDR3 runs to 16 residues. V trimming: 1 base; J trimming: 0 bases; junction bases outside the gene matches: 6. The V gene's germline CDR1 is SGHTA and CDR2 FQGNSA. The DNA of the CDR3 is TGTGCCAGCAGCTTAGATACTAGCGCCAGCTCCTACGAGCAGTACTTC. Encoded protein: CASSLDTSASSYEQYF.

The rearrangement joins TRBV24-1 to TRBJ2-1; the D gene is possibly TRBD2 (6 bases). The V end lost 0 bases, the J end lost 3 bases, and 11 bases lay between the germline ends. This CDR3 is 16 amino acids long. Germline values: CDR1 KGHDR, CDR2 SFDVKD. CDR3 in amino acids: CATSDLRPGSYNEQFF. CDR3 DNA sequence: TGTGCCACCAGTGATTTGCGCCCCGGGAGCTACAATGAGCAGTTCTTC.

This clonotype was recorded a few times. The rearrangement links TRBV28 to TRBJ2-3; TRBD1 agrees at 9 bases. J lost 2 bases, V lost 5 bases, and 2 bases had no gene match. Germline CDR1 MDHEN, CDR2 SYDVKM. The CDR3 sequence is 14 residues long. Written as DNA, the CDR3 is TGTGCCAGCAGTCGGGACAGGGACACAGATACGCAGTATTTT. Translated: CASSRDRDTDTQYF.

This chain joins TRBV28 and TRBJ2-2; D assignment may be TRBD1 or TRBD2 (5 bases each). The V end was cut by 8 bases, the J end by 6 bases, with 16 bases between. CDR1 is MDHEN and CDR2 is SYDVKM in the germline V gene. CDR3 length: 14 amino acids. CDR3 amino acids: CASVGPGDAGELFF. CDR3 sequence (DNA): TGTGCCAGCGTGGGGCCCGGGGACGCCGGGGAGCTGTTTTTT. Looking up the rest from reference TRBV28 and TRBJ2-2 gives the full variable domain: DVKVTQSSRYLVKRTGEKVFLECVQDMDHENMFWYRQDPGLGLRLIYFSYDVKMKEKGDIPEGYSVSREKKERFSLILESASTNQTSMYLCASVGPGDAGELFFGEGSRLTVL.

The rearrangement links TRBV28 to TRBJ1-5; no definite D call. In germline, CDR1 is MDHEN, CDR2 SYDVKM. The ends were cut back, 1 base at V and 2 bases at J, with 9 bases in the middle. The CDR3 has 15 amino acids. The CDR3 here is CASSLYFQGNQPQHF. The CDR3 DNA follows: TGTGCCAGCAGTTTATATTTCCAGGGCAATCAGCCCCAGCATTTT.

There are a few counts of this clonotype. This chain links TRBV14 with TRBJ2-4; D is unclear. Germline loops: CDR1 SGHDN, CDR2 FVKESK. This CDR3 spans 14 amino acids. Trimming cost V 3 bases and J 6 bases, with 12 bases left between them. In DNA, the CDR3 is TGTGCCAGCAGCCAGTTCGGACCGTTAAACATTCAGTACTTC. This sequence encodes CASSQFGPLNIQYF.